Presented here are 26 T cell receptor beta chains from one specimen sequenced in a study of blood T cell repertoires in COVID-19 (TCRdb year 2020). The receptor library was made with the immunoSEQ multiplex PCR assay. The table comes from immuneACCESS by way of TCRdb, which keeps in-frame sequences with V and J called. Part of the clones is missing from these tables; in studies checked, under half for an unresolved V gene and the rest for unknown reasons. The sample table records 200,000 to 300,000 clones; around 86% of these occur just once. Roughly 4.9% of the sample is taken by the ten largest. Material: peripheral blood. All receptors derive from a woman between 55 and 75 years old with COVID-19, enrolled during active disease.

This sequence joins TRBV19 and TRBJ1-2, with a tentative D call TRBD1 (6 bases). V lost 7 bases and J lost 0, with 18 bases in between. CDR3 length: 16 residues. CDR1 is LNHDA, CDR2 SQIVND, per germline (reference sequence). This CDR3 is CASTLREGGTNYGYTF. The CDR3 DNA sequence: TGTGCCAGTACCCTCCGGGAGGGGGGAACTAACTATGGCTACACCTTC.

The rearrangement uses TRBV5-1 and TRBJ1-4; maybe TRBD1 (6 bases). There are 14 residues in the CDR3. Germline loops: CDR1 SGHRS, CDR2 YFSETQ. Trimming took off 3 bases at V and 3 bases at J, with 9 bases between the two ends. CDR3 in amino acids: CASSSGTPNEKLFF. CDR3 DNA: TGCGCCAGCAGCTCCGGGACACCTAATGAAAAACTGTTTTTT.

Details on this clone: Different DNA sequences within this sample yield the same CDR3. The CDR3 spells CASSLRQGTGELFF. The DNA of the CDR3 is TGTGCCAGCAGCTTAAGACAGGGAACCGGGGAGCTGTTTTTT. The chain links TRBV7-3 to TRBJ2-2, with TRBD1 matching 7 bases. Losses at the gene ends were 1 base for V and 5 bases for J; bases not matched to a gene: 1. The V gene's germline CDR1 is SGHTA and CDR2 FQGTGA. The CDR3 has 14 amino acids.

V gene TRBV7-3 combines with J gene TRBJ2-5; D is unclear. The CDR3 spans 12 residues. V was clipped by 4 bases and J by 4 bases, with 7 bases between them. Germline loops: CDR1 SGHTA, CDR2 FQGTGA. The CDR3 reads CASSSTGETQYF. CDR3 DNA sequence: TGTGCCAGCAGCTCGACTGGAGAGACCCAGTACTTC.

The V and J genes are TRBV19 and TRBJ2-2; possibly TRBD1 for D (6 bases). Germline V gene data show CDR1 as LNHDA and CDR2 as SQIVND (reference sequence). CDR3 length: 15 amino acids. The germline V and J ends were trimmed by 7 bases and 2 bases, with 14 bases remaining between them. CDR3 in DNA: TGTGCCAGTATTCGGGGACACTTTAACACCGGGGAGCTGTTTTTT. This gives the protein CASIRGHFNTGELFF.

The chain couples TRBV30 to TRBJ2-7; D remains ambiguous. The CDR3 covers 13 residues. The germline V gene has CDR1 GTSNPN and CDR2 SVGIG (reference sequence). V lost 3 bases, J lost 0 bases, and 9 bases lay in between. The CDR3 nucleotides read TGTGCCTGGAGACAGCCATCCTCCTACGAGCAGTACTTC. This gives the protein CAWRQPSSYEQYF.

The chain has TRBV10-1 and TRBJ2-1, with a possible D match to TRBD2 (6 bases). V lost 0 bases to trimming and J lost 12 bases, with 9 bases between them. The CDR3 is made up of 12 amino acids. The germline V gene has CDR1 WNHNN and CDR2 SYGVQD (reference sequence). The CDR3 DNA is TGCGCCAGCAGTGAGTCTTCGGGAGTGCAGTTCTTC. Amino acids: CASSESSGVQFF.

The chain couples TRBV5-1 to TRBJ1-2, with TRBD1 as a possible D gene (5 bases). Between the trimmed V and J ends, which lost 0 bases and 6 bases, there was a span of 12 bases. Germline-derived CDR1 and CDR2 are SGHRS and YFSETQ. This CDR3 is built from 14 residues. CDR3 in amino acids: CASSLVSQGNGYTF. CDR3 nucleotides: TGCGCCAGCAGCTTGGTTTCCCAGGGAAATGGCTACACCTTC.

CDR3 amino acids: CASRAQGLGNSPLHF. The CDR3 nucleotides read TGTGCCAGCAGAGCCCAGGGACTGGGTAATTCACCCCTCCACTTT. This rearrangement joins TRBV28 to TRBJ1-6, with D possibly being TRBD1 (5 bases). Between the trimmed V and J ends, which lost 6 bases and 6 bases, there was a span of 15 bases. Germline assignment: CDR1 MDHEN and CDR2 SYDVKM. The CDR3 length is 15 residues.

This chain connects TRBV19 to TRBJ1-1; D perhaps matches TRBD1 (5 bases). The CDR3 covers 14 residues. V lost 5 bases and J 5 bases, leaving 15 bases between the germline ends. Germline V gene sequence: CDR1 LNHDA, CDR2 SQIVND (reference sequence). The DNA of the CDR3 is TGTGCCAGTAGTGTGGGGGGGTTAGGGACTGAAGCTTTCTTT. Encoded protein: CASSVGGLGTEAFF.

This clone was detected only once. This chain connects TRBV19 to TRBJ1-5, with TRBD1 matching over 8 bases. Germline V gene lookup returns CDR1 LNHDA and CDR2 SQIVND (reference sequence). This CDR3 has 17 amino acids. Unmatched junction bases numbered 8, after V lost 4 bases and J lost 0 bases. The CDR3 nucleotides are TGTGCCAGTAGTACGGACAGGGATACATATAGCAATCAGCCCCAGCATTTT. Residues: CASSTDRDTYSNQPQHF.

The chain couples TRBV9 to TRBJ2-3; a possible D gene is TRBD2 (5 bases). Looked up from germline, CDR1 is SGDLS and CDR2 is YYNGEE. The CDR3 contains 15 residues. Trimming removed 0 bases from V and 1 base from J, with 9 bases in between. The CDR3 sequence: CASSVVVGGTDTQYF. DNA for the CDR3: TGTGCCAGCAGCGTAGTGGTGGGAGGCACAGATACGCAGTATTTT.

The CDR3 spells CASSVGGQLNEKLFF. The CDR3 DNA reads TGTGCCAGCAGCGTAGGGGGACAGCTTAATGAAAAACTGTTTTTT. This chain joins TRBV9 and TRBJ1-4; 7 bases match TRBD1. Germline V gene lookup returns CDR1 SGDLS and CDR2 YYNGEE. The CDR3 is made up of 15 amino acids. V trimming: 0 bases; J trimming: 4 bases; junction bases outside the gene matches: 3.

V and J are TRBV19 and TRBJ1-2, with D possibly TRBD1 on 6 matching bases. Germline V gene data show CDR1 as LNHDA and CDR2 as SQIVND (reference sequence). V was shortened by 5 bases and J by 7 bases, with 11 bases between the two germline ends. This CDR3 region has 12 residues. The CDR3 loop is CASSLQGSGYTF. Here the CDR3 DNA reads TGTGCCAGTAGTTTACAGGGAAGTGGCTACACCTTC.

This clone was seen more than once but under ten times. Germline is not matched at one junction end, which may reflect a read error. This chain connects TRBV12-3 or TRBV12-4 to TRBJ2-2; D is perhaps TRBD1 (6 bases). CDR3 size: 12 residues. CDR3 sequence reads: CASVGPNRAPVF. CDR3 coding DNA: TGTGCCAGCGTAGGTCCAAACAGGGCCCCTGTTTTT.

This clone was seen only once. V usage is TRBV21-1 and J usage is TRBJ1-1; the table names TRBD1, a call not compared with the DNA. TRBV21-1 is recorded as a pseudogene. The CDR3 spans 17 residues. The CDR3 reads CASSNRLGTGANTEAFF. The CDR3 bases are TGTGCCAGCAGCAATCGTTTAGGGACAGGGGCGAACACTGAAGCTTTCTTT.

V is TRBV9 and J is TRBJ2-1, with D uncertain. The V and J ends lost 0 bases and 11 bases respectively, with 21 bases between them. Germline loops: CDR1 SGDLS, CDR2 YYNGEE. This CDR3 comprises 16 residues. In DNA, the CDR3 is TGTGCCAGCAGCGTAGGTCCCCGTGCTCAGGTTGTTAAGCAGTTCTTC. Translated, it gives CASSVGPRAQVVKQFF.

This clone was observed a single time. The V gene is TRBV7-9, the J gene TRBJ2-6; possibly TRBD1 for D (6 bases). Germline CDR1 is SEHNR and CDR2 is FQNEAQ (reference sequence). Trimming took off 3 bases at V and 0 bases at J, with 15 bases between the two ends. There are 18 residues in the CDR3. The CDR3 region has the DNA TGTGCCAGCAGCTTCGGGACATCTCGCCTCTCTGGGGCCAACGTCCTGACTTTC. As protein: CASSFGTSRLSGANVLTF.

The chain links TRBV7-8 to TRBJ2-1, with 10 nucleotides matching TRBD2. V lost 1 base, J lost 4 bases, and 1 base stayed unmatched. The CDR3 has 15 amino acids. The V gene's germline CDR1 is SGHVS and CDR2 FQNEAQ. This chain's CDR3 is CASSLGLAGYNEQFF. As DNA, the CDR3 is TGTGCCAGCAGCTTAGGACTAGCGGGTTACAATGAGCAGTTCTTC.

The chain has TRBV3-1 (or the pseudogene TRBV3-2) and TRBJ2-2; TRBD2 matches 12 bases. CDR1 is LGHDT, CDR2 YNNKEL, per germline (reference sequence). This CDR3 has 17 amino acids. Trimming at V came to 1 base and at J to 6 bases, leaving 6 bases not matched to a gene. DNA for the CDR3: TGTGCCAGCAGCCAAGGGACTAGCGGGACTGCCTCCGGGGAGCTGTTTTTT. It encodes CASSQGTSGTASGELFF.

The chain has TRBV18 and TRBJ1-1; TRBD1 is a possible D gene (6 bases). Trimming left V 3 bases short and J 7 bases short, with 21 bases between. The CDR3 contains 16 residues. Germline V CDR1 and CDR2: KGHSH, LQKENI. CDR3 sequence reads: CASSPQGPDNGSEAFF. DNA for the CDR3: TGTGCCAGCTCACCTCAGGGGCCGGATAATGGGAGTGAAGCTTTCTTT.

The genes are TRBV10-3 and TRBJ2-2; 10 nucleotides match TRBD2. Per the germline V gene, CDR1 is ENHRY and CDR2 is SYGVKD. This CDR3 spans 15 amino acids. Trimming cost V 6 bases and J 4 bases; bases outside gene matches: 5. CDR3 region: CAIRRAGGRTGELFF. The CDR3 nucleotides are TGTGCCATCAGACGAGCGGGAGGGCGCACCGGGGAGCTGTTTTTT.

This clone was picked up a small number of times. The V gene is TRBV30, the J gene TRBJ1-1; the D is unclear. Trimming stripped 0 bases from V and 1 base from J, with 9 bases between. This CDR3 has 14 residues. Per germline, CDR1 GTSNPN and CDR2 SVGIG (reference sequence). CDR3 region: CAWSVTVANTEAFF. CDR3 sequence (DNA): TGTGCCTGGAGTGTCACGGTTGCGAACACTGAAGCTTTCTTT.

Here the CDR3 reads CASSPAGTGLENIQYF. CDR3 nucleotide sequence: TGTGCCAGCTCACCGGCCGGGACAGGGCTTGAAAACATTCAGTACTTC. The V and J genes are TRBV18 and TRBJ2-4; 9 nucleotides line up with TRBD1. V shed 3 bases and J 5 bases; nucleotides not matched to a gene: 8. The length of the CDR3 is 16 residues. Germline V lookup: CDR1 KGHSH, CDR2 LQKENI.

This chain joins TRBV30 and TRBJ1-3; D is perhaps TRBD1 (5 bases). Germline V CDR1 and CDR2: GTSNPN, SVGIG (reference sequence). CDR3 length equals 13 residues. V lost 8 bases to trimming and J lost 0 bases, with 11 bases between them. The CDR3: CAVQVSSGNTIYF. CDR3 nucleotide sequence: TGTGCCGTACAGGTCAGCTCTGGAAACACCATATATTTT.

This chain links TRBV2 with TRBJ2-2; 7 bases align to TRBD1. The V segment lost 4 bases and the J segment 3 bases; nucleotides outside the gene matches: 5. CDR1 and CDR2 (germline): SNHLY, FYNNEI. There are 15 residues in the CDR3. CDR3 amino acids: CASSVEGAYTGELFF. The CDR3 DNA follows: TGTGCCAGCAGTGTCGAGGGGGCTTACACCGGGGAGCTGTTTTTT.